This T cell receptor (beta chain) was observed in a study of cytomegalovirus exposure and HLA in healthy donors. Trimming took 5 bases from V and 3 from J, leaving 17 bases between them. CDR3 length: 17 amino acids. Looked up from germline, CDR1 is MGHRA and CDR2 is YSYEKL. Researchers ran the PCR with 60 Vbeta and 13 Jbeta primers. The protocol was immunoSEQ multiplex PCR, while the TCRdb copy is restricted to in-frame clones and leaves out a portion. The sample consists of about 140,000 clones, 70% to 80% of them appearing once. This clonotype originated in a woman aged 40 to 50 in good health and CMV-seropositive. Material: PBMCs. The chain recombines TRBV4-1 with TRBJ2-6; D perhaps matches TRBD1 (5 bases). The chain's CDR3 is CASSKRGLGDGANVLTF. In nucleotides, the CDR3 is TGCGCCAGCAGCAAAAGGGGTCTCGGAGATGGGGCCAACGTCCTGACTTTC.